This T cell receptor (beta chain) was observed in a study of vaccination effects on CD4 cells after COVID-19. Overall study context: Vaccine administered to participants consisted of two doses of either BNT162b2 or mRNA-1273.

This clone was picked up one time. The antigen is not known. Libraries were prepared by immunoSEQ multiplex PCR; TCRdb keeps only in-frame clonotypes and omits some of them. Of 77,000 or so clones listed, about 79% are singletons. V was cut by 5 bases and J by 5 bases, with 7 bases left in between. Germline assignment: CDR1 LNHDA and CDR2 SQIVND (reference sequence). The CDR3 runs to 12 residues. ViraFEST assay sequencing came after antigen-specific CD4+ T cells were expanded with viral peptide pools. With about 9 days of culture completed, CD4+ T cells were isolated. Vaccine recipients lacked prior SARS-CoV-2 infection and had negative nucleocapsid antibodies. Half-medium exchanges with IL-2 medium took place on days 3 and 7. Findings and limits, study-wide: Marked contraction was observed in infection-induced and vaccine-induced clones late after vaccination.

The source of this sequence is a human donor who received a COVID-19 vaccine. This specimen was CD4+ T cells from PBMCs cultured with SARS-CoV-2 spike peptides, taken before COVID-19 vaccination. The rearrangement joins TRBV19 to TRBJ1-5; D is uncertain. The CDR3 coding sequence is TGTGCCAGTAGTCCGATCGATCAGCCCCAGCATTTT. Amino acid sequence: CASSPIDQPQHF.